This T cell receptor beta chain was profiled in a study of blood T cell repertoires in COVID-19. Assay: immunoSEQ multiplex PCR; the TCRdb copy retains only in-frame clones and omits some. The table has 350,000 to 500,000 clones, about 88% seen once. CDR3 length: 16 residues. V dropped 0 bases and J dropped 6; count of bases not matched to a gene: 9. Germline V gives CDR1 SNHLY, CDR2 FYNNEI. Exposed participants encountered a COVID-19 case during the 2 weeks preceding study entry. This clone showed up many times. This sequence originates from a woman aged 18-35 years who had been exposed to COVID-19. The specimen sequenced was PBMCs or T cells enriched from blood (not recorded which). The chain carries TRBV2 and TRBJ1-2, with 8 nucleotides matching TRBD1. The CDR3 DNA reads TGTGCCAGCAGTGAAGCGGCGGCCGACAGGGGAGATGGCTACACCTTC. It encodes CASSEAAADRGDGYTF.